This is a list of T cell receptor beta chains from one sample in a study of T cells after yellow fever vaccination. TCRdb called the 5' RACE reads again in MiXCR, with one record for every CDR3 protein. The sample carries about 580,000 distinct CDR3 sequences, around 17% recorded once. This specimen was PBMCs, taken around 5 days after the first yellow fever vaccination. The source of these receptors is a man between 18 and 35 years old who received the YFV17D yellow fever vaccine. CDR3s include the opening cysteine and the closing phenylalanine or tryptophan. The order of the fields is V gene, D gene, J gene, clone size, CDR3 DNA, CDR3 protein. D genes are given only for firm matches. Clone size is stated in some rows and not others, as once, few, many or a class when expanded.

v_gene: TRBV30; d_gene: .; j_gene: TRBJ2-7; abundance: .; CDR3nt: TGTGCCTGCCAGGGTTCCTACGAGCAGTACTTC; CDR3aa: CACQGSYEQYF
v_gene: TRBV7-8; d_gene: TRBD2; j_gene: TRBJ2-1; abundance: few; CDR3nt: TGTGCCAGCAGCTTATTTGGTCTGGGCGGGGGGAGCTCCTACAATGAGCAGTTCTTC; CDR3aa: CASSLFGLGGGSSYNEQFF
v_gene: TRBV4-1; d_gene: TRBD1; j_gene: TRBJ1-4; abundance: few; CDR3nt: TGCGCCAGCAGCCCCGGGACAGGGTTAGCCAATGAAAAACTGTTTTTT; CDR3aa: CASSPGTGLANEKLFF
v_gene: TRBV5-1; d_gene: TRBD2; j_gene: TRBJ2-2; abundance: .; CDR3nt: TGCGCCAGCAGCTTGACAGCGGGGGGTCCCACCGGGGAGCTGTTTTTT; CDR3aa: CASSLTAGGPTGELFF
v_gene: TRBV7-9; d_gene: TRBD1; j_gene: TRBJ2-3; abundance: many; CDR3nt: TGTGCCAGCAGCTTTGGGACAGGGGAGACAGATACGCAGTATTTT; CDR3aa: CASSFGTGETDTQYF
v_gene: TRBV6-1; d_gene: TRBD2; j_gene: TRBJ2-1; abundance: few; CDR3nt: TGTGCCAGCAGAGCCCGGAGCGGGGGGACCAATGAGCAGTTCTTC; CDR3aa: CASRARSGGTNEQFF
v_gene: TRBV5-1; d_gene: .; j_gene: TRBJ1-1; abundance: few; CDR3nt: TGCGCCAGCAGGCCTCGGGGGGGGAGCCCTGAAGCTTTCTTT; CDR3aa: CASRPRGGSPEAFF
v_gene: TRBV6-6; d_gene: TRBD1; j_gene: TRBJ1-1; abundance: .; CDR3nt: TGTGCCAGCAGCTCGGACAGGCTCACTGAAGCTTTCTTT; CDR3aa: CASSSDRLTEAFF
v_gene: TRBV19; d_gene: TRBD1; j_gene: TRBJ1-2; abundance: .; CDR3nt: TGTGCCAGTAGTATCCCGGGACAGGAGCATGGCTACACCTTC; CDR3aa: CASSIPGQEHGYTF
v_gene: TRBV3-1; d_gene: TRBD2; j_gene: TRBJ2-3; abundance: .; CDR3nt: TGTGCCAGCAGCCAACATTCTAGCGGGGGCGAAACGCAGTATTTT; CDR3aa: CASSQHSSGGETQYF
v_gene: TRBV7-6; d_gene: .; j_gene: TRBJ1-4; abundance: few; CDR3nt: TGTGCCAGCAGCTTAAGGCAGCCTAATGAAAAACTGTTTTTT; CDR3aa: CASSLRQPNEKLFF
v_gene: TRBV4-3; d_gene: TRBD2; j_gene: TRBJ2-3; abundance: .; CDR3nt: TGCGCCAGCAGCCAAGAGCTGGCTAGCGGGGCAAATACGCAGTATTTT; CDR3aa: CASSQELASGANTQYF
v_gene: TRBV3-1; d_gene: .; j_gene: TRBJ1-1; abundance: .; CDR3nt: TGTGCCAGCAGCCAAGACGGACGGCCTGAAGCTTTCTTT; CDR3aa: CASSQDGRPEAFF
v_gene: TRBV12-3/TRBV12-4; d_gene: .; j_gene: TRBJ2-2; abundance: few; CDR3nt: TGTGCCAGCAGTTTAGTTCCGAACACCGGGGAGCTGTTTTTT; CDR3aa: CASSLVPNTGELFF
v_gene: TRBV20-1; d_gene: .; j_gene: TRBJ1-5; abundance: .; CDR3nt: TGCAGTGCCAAAAGTGAACAAGCCAATCAGCCCCAGCATTTT; CDR3aa: CSAKSEQANQPQHF
v_gene: TRBV12-3/TRBV12-4; d_gene: .; j_gene: TRBJ1-2; abundance: few; CDR3nt: TGTGCCAGCACTCTGGGACATTTCTACACCTTC; CDR3aa: CASTLGHFYTF
v_gene: TRBV5-4; d_gene: TRBD2; j_gene: TRBJ2-2; abundance: .; CDR3nt: TGTGCCAGCAGCCCACCCGCGGGGGACACCGGGGAGCTGTTTTTT; CDR3aa: CASSPPAGDTGELFF
v_gene: TRBV7-2; d_gene: TRBD1; j_gene: TRBJ2-5; abundance: many; CDR3nt: TGTGCCAGCAGCCCGGACAGGGCAGAGACCCAGTACTTC; CDR3aa: CASSPDRAETQYF
v_gene: TRBV7-2; d_gene: TRBD1; j_gene: TRBJ2-2; abundance: few; CDR3nt: TGTGCCAGCAGCTTAGACGGACAGGGACTCACCGGGGAGCTGTTTTTT; CDR3aa: CASSLDGQGLTGELFF
v_gene: TRBV6-2/TRBV6-3; d_gene: .; j_gene: TRBJ2-2; abundance: .; CDR3nt: TGTGCCAGCAGTTGGCACCTGTTCACCGGGGAGCTGTTTTTT; CDR3aa: CASSWHLFTGELFF
v_gene: TRBV2; d_gene: .; j_gene: TRBJ2-7; abundance: .; CDR3nt: TGTGCCAGCAGCGCGGCTACAAGCTCCTACGAGCAGTACTTC; CDR3aa: CASSAATSSYEQYF
v_gene: TRBV5-1; d_gene: .; j_gene: TRBJ2-5; abundance: few; CDR3nt: TGCGCCAGCAGCTTGGCTGAACTTACGGGCCCCGCGGAGACCCAGTACTTC; CDR3aa: CASSLAELTGPAETQYF
v_gene: TRBV25-1; d_gene: TRBD1; j_gene: TRBJ2-2; abundance: .; CDR3nt: TGTGCCAGCAGTGAATCCGTGACAGGGGGGACCGGGGAGCTGTTTTTT; CDR3aa: CASSESVTGGTGELFF
v_gene: TRBV28; d_gene: .; j_gene: TRBJ1-6; abundance: .; CDR3nt: TGTGCCAGCAGTAATCGGGGGGAAGCCTATAATTCACCCCTCCACTTT; CDR3aa: CASSNRGEAYNSPLHF
v_gene: TRBV4-1; d_gene: TRBD2; j_gene: TRBJ2-4; abundance: few; CDR3nt: TGCGCCAGCAGCCAACCGGGACTAGCGGGGGGGCCTGCCCAAATCAAAAACATTCAGTACTTC; CDR3aa: CASSQPGLAGGPAQIKNIQYF
v_gene: TRBV7-2; d_gene: .; j_gene: TRBJ2-2; abundance: .; CDR3nt: TGTGCCAGCAGCCCCAGACCAGCGGGTAACACCGGGGAGCTGTTTTTT; CDR3aa: CASSPRPAGNTGELFF
v_gene: TRBV12-3/TRBV12-4; d_gene: .; j_gene: TRBJ2-7; abundance: .; CDR3nt: TGTGCCAGCACCCCCTCGAGGGAGTCCTACGAGCAGTACTTC; CDR3aa: CASTPSRESYEQYF
v_gene: TRBV20-1; d_gene: .; j_gene: TRBJ2-5; abundance: few; CDR3nt: TGCAGTGCCCGCCCGGTAGAGACCCAGTACTTC; CDR3aa: CSARPVETQYF
v_gene: TRBV20-1; d_gene: TRBD1; j_gene: TRBJ1-4; abundance: .; CDR3nt: TGCAGTGCGTCACAGGGGGCTTGGAAACTGTTTTTT; CDR3aa: CSASQGAWKLFF
v_gene: TRBV5-1; d_gene: TRBD2; j_gene: TRBJ2-3; abundance: .; CDR3nt: TGCGCCAGCAACGGCGGGGGTAGCACAGATACGCAGTATTTT; CDR3aa: CASNGGGSTDTQYF
v_gene: TRBV6-2/TRBV6-3; d_gene: .; j_gene: TRBJ2-5; abundance: many; CDR3nt: TGTGCCAGCAGTTCGTGGGGCAGTCCCGAGGAAGAGACCCAGTACTTC; CDR3aa: CASSSWGSPEEETQYF
v_gene: TRBV5-6; d_gene: TRBD1; j_gene: TRBJ1-1; abundance: .; CDR3nt: TGTGCCAGCAGCCGCCTGGACAGGGGCAACACTGAAGCTTTCTTT; CDR3aa: CASSRLDRGNTEAFF
v_gene: TRBV6-2/TRBV6-3; d_gene: .; j_gene: TRBJ2-7; abundance: .; CDR3nt: TGTGCCAGCATCCCCGGGGGCAGCTCCTACGAGCAGTACTTC; CDR3aa: CASIPGGSSYEQYF
v_gene: TRBV5-1; d_gene: .; j_gene: TRBJ2-1; abundance: many; CDR3nt: TGCGCCAGCAGCTCTGACTCAGGGGGGGGCTACAATGAGCAGTTCTTC; CDR3aa: CASSSDSGGGYNEQFF
v_gene: TRBV7-2; d_gene: TRBD2; j_gene: TRBJ2-3; abundance: .; CDR3nt: TGTGCCAGCAGCGTCCGACTAGCGGGGGGGACCCCAGATACGCAGTATTTT; CDR3aa: CASSVRLAGGTPDTQYF
v_gene: TRBV6-6; d_gene: .; j_gene: TRBJ1-1; abundance: .; CDR3nt: TGTGCCAGCCTCGCGGGGGACACTGAAGCTTTCTTT; CDR3aa: CASLAGDTEAFF
v_gene: TRBV5-1; d_gene: TRBD1; j_gene: TRBJ2-1; abundance: .; CDR3nt: TGCGCCAGCAGCTCTAACGACAGGGGCTCCTACAATGAGCAGTTCTTC; CDR3aa: CASSSNDRGSYNEQFF
v_gene: TRBV5-1; d_gene: .; j_gene: TRBJ1-4; abundance: few; CDR3nt: TGCGCCAGCAGGTTCGGAGGGGGGAATGAAAAACTGTTTTTT; CDR3aa: CASRFGGGNEKLFF
v_gene: TRBV6-5; d_gene: .; j_gene: TRBJ2-1; abundance: few; CDR3nt: TGTGCCAGCAGTTACACTTTACAGGGAATTAGCTCCTACAATGAGCAGTTCTTC; CDR3aa: CASSYTLQGISSYNEQFF
v_gene: TRBV12-3/TRBV12-4; d_gene: .; j_gene: TRBJ1-5; abundance: few; CDR3nt: TGTGCCAGCAGCCTACAGAGATATAGCAATCAGCCCCAGCATTTT; CDR3aa: CASSLQRYSNQPQHF
v_gene: TRBV9; d_gene: TRBD1; j_gene: TRBJ1-6; abundance: few; CDR3nt: TGTGCCAGCAGCGGCAGACAGGGGAGCTCCTATAATTCACCCCTCCACTTT; CDR3aa: CASSGRQGSSYNSPLHF
v_gene: TRBV3-1; d_gene: .; j_gene: TRBJ1-2; abundance: few; CDR3nt: TGTGCCAGCAGCCAAGATGCGGCTGGCTACACCTTC; CDR3aa: CASSQDAAGYTF
v_gene: TRBV7-9; d_gene: TRBD1; j_gene: TRBJ1-3; abundance: .; CDR3nt: TGTGCCAGCGACAGGGCTTTTGGAAACACCATATATTTT; CDR3aa: CASDRAFGNTIYF
v_gene: TRBV9; d_gene: .; j_gene: TRBJ2-7; abundance: .; CDR3nt: TGTGCCAGCAGCGTTCTCGACAGGCCCTACGAGCAGTACTTC; CDR3aa: CASSVLDRPYEQYF
v_gene: TRBV11-2; d_gene: .; j_gene: TRBJ2-7; abundance: many; CDR3nt: TGTGCCAGCAGCTTAGGGACAATTGGGACCTACGAGCAGTACTTC; CDR3aa: CASSLGTIGTYEQYF
v_gene: TRBV20-1; d_gene: .; j_gene: TRBJ1-6; abundance: .; CDR3nt: TGCAGTGCTCCGACCCAGGGATACAATTCACCCCTCCACTTT; CDR3aa: CSAPTQGYNSPLHF
v_gene: TRBV4-2; d_gene: .; j_gene: TRBJ1-2; abundance: .; CDR3nt: TGTGCCAGCAGCTCCCGTGGGGTCGACTATGGCTACACCTTC; CDR3aa: CASSSRGVDYGYTF
v_gene: TRBV6-1; d_gene: .; j_gene: TRBJ2-3; abundance: .; CDR3nt: TGTGCCAGCAGTCCACTGACAGACGAAGATACGCAGTATTTT; CDR3aa: CASSPLTDEDTQYF
v_gene: TRBV11-1; d_gene: TRBD1; j_gene: TRBJ2-7; abundance: .; CDR3nt: TGTGCCAGCAGTTCGGACAGGGCCCCCTACGAGCAGTACTTC; CDR3aa: CASSSDRAPYEQYF
v_gene: TRBV12-3/TRBV12-4; d_gene: .; j_gene: TRBJ2-2; abundance: .; CDR3nt: TGTGCCAGCAGACCCCCGGGCCTTGCCGGGGAGCTGTTTTTT; CDR3aa: CASRPPGLAGELFF